The next 17 T cell receptor beta chains were all read from a single sample in a study of CD8+ T cells in alopecia areata (dated by TCRdb to the late 2010s). The sample's time point, from its label and the paper: around 29 days on oral tofacitinib. What this sample's treatment or condition label stands for: oral pan-JAK inhibitor, 5-10 mg twice daily. The library came from the immunoSEQ multiplex PCR assay. To provide template for TCR sequencing, every sample had RNA extracted and reverse transcribed into cDNA. TCRdb took over this immuneACCESS table, retaining in-frame rearrangements with V and J assigned. Such tables are incomplete; in checked studies, under half of the missing clones stem from an unresolved V gene, and the remainder is unexplained. A total of more than 140,000 clones appear in this sample, approximately 90% of them only once. Of the sample, about 12% is held by the ten largest clones.

The material was CD8+ T cells sorted from blood, obtained at week 4, from a patient treated with tofacitinib. These receptors came from a human donor with alopecia areata.

The chain uses TRBV29-1 and TRBJ2-3, with D tentatively TRBD2 (7 bases). Germline V gene lookup returns CDR1 SQVTM and CDR2 ANQGSEA. The V end was cut by 8 bases, the J end by 2 bases, with 17 bases between. The CDR3 totals 14 residues. The CDR3 DNA follows: TGCAGCCCCATTAGGGCGGGGGCCACAGATACGCAGTATTTT. It is translated as CSPIRAGATDTQYF.

V is TRBV15 and J is TRBJ2-7, with 10 bases lining up with TRBD1. After removal of 0 bases from V and 5 bases from J, the junction contained 1 base not matched to a gene. Germline CDR1 reads LNHNV; CDR2 reads YYDKDF (reference sequence). The CDR3 length is 14 residues. CDR3 region: CATSREGTGDEQYF. The CDR3 bases are TGTGCCACCAGCAGAGAAGGGACAGGGGACGAGCAGTACTTC.

DNA of the CDR3: TGTGCCAGCAGCCCCGACAGGAACTATGGCTACACCTTC. It codes for CASSPDRNYGYTF. The chain is built from TRBV7-9 and TRBJ1-2, with TRBD1 as a possible D gene (6 bases). The CDR3 sequence is 13 residues long. Per the germline V gene, CDR1 is SEHNR and CDR2 is FQNEAQ (reference sequence). V gave up 5 bases and J gave up 2 bases, with 9 bases separating them.

V gene TRBV19 combines with J gene TRBJ2-1; 8 bases fit TRBD2. The trim removed 4 bases at V and 8 bases at J, leaving 10 bases unmatched. The CDR3 is 15 amino acids. CDR1 is LNHDA and CDR2 is SQIVND in the germline V gene (reference sequence). The CDR3 is CASSTGLVFSDEQFF. In DNA, the CDR3 is TGTGCCAGTAGTACGGGACTAGTTTTTAGTGATGAGCAGTTCTTC. Using reference TRBV19 and TRBJ2-1 for the parts outside the CDR3, the full variable domain is DGGITQSPKYLFRKEGQNVTLSCEQNLNHDAMYWYRQDPGQGLRLIYYSQIVNDFQKGDIAEGYSVSREKKESFPLTVTSAQKNPTAFYLCASSTGLVFSDEQFFGPGTRLTVL.

The V gene is TRBV25-1, the J gene TRBJ2-7; 12 positions match TRBD2. Trimming took 3 bases from V and 2 from J; bases not matched to a gene: 2. This CDR3 contains 15 residues. Germline CDR1 and CDR2: MGHDK and SYGVNS. CDR3 sequence: CASSDTSGGTYEQYF. CDR3 nucleotide sequence: TGTGCCAGCAGTGACACTAGCGGGGGGACCTACGAGCAGTACTTC.

The V call is TRBV15, the J call TRBJ1-5, with D possibly matching TRBD1 (6 bases). The V end was cut by 5 bases, the J end by 5 bases, with 16 bases between. Germline V lookup: CDR1 LNHNV, CDR2 YYDKDF (reference sequence). This CDR3 comprises 15 residues. The CDR3 sequence is CATSSRQGIDQPQHF. The CDR3 bases are TGTGCCACCAGCTCTAGGCAGGGGATCGATCAGCCCCAGCATTTT.

The rearrangement uses TRBV29-1 and TRBJ2-1; TRBD1 matches 10 bases. V shed 1 base and J 0 bases; nucleotides not matched to a gene: 0. The CDR3 covers 15 residues. Germline V CDR1 and CDR2: SQVTM, ANQGSEA. CDR3 in DNA: TGCAGCGTTGAAGGGACAGGGGGCTCCTACAATGAGCAGTTCTTC. This codes for CSVEGTGGSYNEQFF.

The chain has TRBV7-9 and TRBJ1-1; D is uncertain. This CDR3 comprises 13 residues. Per germline, CDR1 SEHNR and CDR2 FQNEAQ (reference sequence). Between the trimmed V and J ends, which lost 5 bases and 4 bases, there was a span of 11 bases. The CDR3 sequence: CASSHGGVTEAFF. The CDR3 DNA reads as TGTGCCAGCAGCCATGGAGGTGTCACTGAAGCTTTCTTT.

V and J are TRBV10-3 and TRBJ2-3; the D is unclear. CDR3 size: 13 residues. Trimming removed 0 bases at V and 3 bases at J, with 4 bases between. CDR1 and CDR2 (germline): ENHRY, SYGVKD. The CDR3 loop reads CAISESTTDTQYF. In DNA, the CDR3 is TGTGCCATCAGTGAGTCGACTACAGATACGCAGTATTTT.

V is TRBV2 and J is TRBJ1-5, with D unclear. Trimming left V 1 base short and J 0 bases short, with 7 bases between. The germline CDR1 and CDR2 sequences are SNHLY and FYNNEI. The CDR3 spans 15 residues. CDR3: CASSEGWVSNQPQHF. The CDR3 DNA sequence: TGTGCCAGCAGTGAAGGGTGGGTTAGCAATCAGCCCCAGCATTTT.

The rearrangement uses TRBV13 and TRBJ2-7; a possible D gene is TRBD1 (7 bases). The V gene lost 3 bases and the J gene lost 2 bases, with 14 bases spanning the gap. The CDR3 extends over 15 amino acids. Germline CDR1 PRHDT, CDR2 FYEKMQ (reference sequence). In DNA, the CDR3 is TGTGCCAGCAGCTTGGCGGGACAGCCGCCCTACGAGCAGTACTTC. Amino acids: CASSLAGQPPYEQYF.

V gene TRBV6-5 combines with J gene TRBJ2-5; D is perhaps TRBD2 (5 bases). Germline CDR1 MNHEY, CDR2 SVGAGI. The CDR3 length is 12 residues. Trimming pared 4 bases from V and 5 bases from J, leaving 8 bases between. The CDR3 reads CASSSSMETQYF. The CDR3 nucleotides are TGTGCCAGCAGTTCTAGCATGGAGACCCAGTACTTC.

The V gene is TRBV9, the J gene TRBJ2-1; D remains ambiguous. Germline V gene data show CDR1 as SGDLS and CDR2 as YYNGEE. The germline V and J ends were trimmed by 4 bases and 7 bases, with 6 bases remaining between them. The CDR3 is 11 residues long. The CDR3: CASSPLNEQFF. In nucleotides, the CDR3 is TGTGCCAGCAGCCCCCTTAATGAGCAGTTCTTC.

The chain employs TRBV4-1 and TRBJ2-1; D remains unclear. CDR3 length equals 16 residues. V lost 4 bases and J lost 4, with 17 bases in between. Germline V lookup: CDR1 MGHRA, CDR2 YSYEKL. This chain's CDR3 is CASSRASRRPYNEQFF. For the CDR3, the DNA is TGCGCCAGCAGCCGAGCGAGTAGACGTCCGTACAATGAGCAGTTCTTC.

To note about this clone: The sample contains more than one DNA sequence encoding this CDR3. The J gene is TRBJ2-7, the V gene TRBV27; 8 bases are shared with TRBD1. J lost 3 bases, V lost 6 bases, and 7 bases had no gene match. The CDR3 runs 14 residues. Germline CDR1 MNHEY, CDR2 SMNVEV (reference sequence). The CDR3 sequence is CASSPTGVGYEQYF. The CDR3, as DNA: TGTGCCAGCAGCCCGACAGGGGTAGGCTACGAGCAGTACTTC.

The chain joins TRBV5-4 to TRBJ2-3; D may be TRBD2 (6 bases). V was shortened by 0 bases and J by 5 bases, with 13 bases between the two germline ends. Germline values: CDR1 SGHNT, CDR2 YYREEE (reference sequence). This CDR3 spans 15 amino acids. This CDR3 is CASSLAALGGDTQYF. CDR3 nucleotides: TGTGCCAGCAGCTTGGCGGCCTTGGGGGGAGATACGCAGTATTTT.

This clone was detected only a few times. The chain joins TRBV10-3 to TRBJ2-7; 7 bases agree with TRBD1. Per the germline V gene, CDR1 is ENHRY and CDR2 is SYGVKD. The CDR3 totals 14 residues. The V gene end was trimmed by 2 bases and the J gene end by 7 bases; junction bases not matched to a gene: 8. CDR3 protein: CAISEDRVSEEQYF. The DNA of the CDR3 is TGTGCCATCAGTGAGGACAGGGTTAGTGAAGAGCAGTACTTC.